These T cell receptor beta chains were read from a single sample in a study of shared T cell receptors in the human thymus. The repertoire was sequenced with immunoSEQ multiplex PCR; TCRdb's copy has only in-frame clones and lacks some. The sample includes around 340,000 clones, 85% to 95% of them seen just once. Sequenced material: thymocytes. Receptor source: a human donor. CDR3s include the opening cysteine and the closing phenylalanine or tryptophan. D genes are given only for firm matches. The size of a clone is reported for some rows only, either as once, few or many, or as a class for expanded clones.

size	V	J	D	DNA	CDR3
NA	TRBV6-6	TRBJ2-5	TRBD2	TGTGCCAGCACCCGGACTAGCGTCCAAGAGACCCAGTACTTC	CASTRTSVQETQYF
NA	TRBV5-6	TRBJ2-7	NA	TGTGCCAGCAGCTTTTCCTGGACCTCCTACGAGCAGTACTTC	CASSFSWTSYEQYF
NA	TRBV6-6	TRBJ2-5	NA	TGTGCCAGCAATTATGGGACAACTCAAGAGACCCAGTACTTC	CASNYGTTQETQYF
NA	TRBV28	TRBJ1-2	NA	TGTGCCAGCAGTAGGGGAATCTATGGCTACACCTTC	CASSRGIYGYTF
NA	TRBV19	TRBJ1-1	NA	TGTGCCAGTAGTACGGGGGACACTGAAGCTTTCTTT	CASSTGDTEAFF
NA	TRBV7-8	TRBJ1-2	NA	TGTGCCAGCAGCCTCCAAGGTTCCTTGTACCGTCGGGTCGACGGCGACTATGGCTACACCTTC	CASSLQGSLYRRVDGDYGYTF
NA	TRBV5-1	TRBJ2-1	NA	TGCGCCAGCAGCTTGGTAGGCGTACAGCCGGAGGATGAGCAGTTCTTC	CASSLVGVQPEDEQFF
NA	TRBV5-4	TRBJ2-7	TRBD2	TGTGCCAGCAGCACGGGGGGGGAGCAGTACTTC	CASSTGGEQYF
NA	TRBV30	TRBJ1-1	NA	TGTGCCTGGAGTGTACGAGGCAGCCTGAACACTGAAGCTTTCTTT	CAWSVRGSLNTEAFF
NA	TRBV19	TRBJ2-2	TRBD1	TGTGCCAGTAGAGACTTACAGGGGGCGTACACCGGGGAGCTGTTTTTT	CASRDLQGAYTGELFF
once	TRBV2	TRBJ2-6	TRBD1	TGTGCCGTTAAGGGACAGGCAAGCTCTGGGGCCAACGTCCTGACTTTC	CAVKGQASSGANVLTF
NA	TRBV5-4	TRBJ1-1	TRBD1	TGTGCCAGCAGCTCCGCCGGGACAGTGAACACTGAAGCTTTCTTT	CASSSAGTVNTEAFF
NA	TRBV28	TRBJ2-5	NA	TGTGCCAGCAGCCCTTGGAGCGGACAAGAGACCCAGTACTTC	CASSPWSGQETQYF
NA	TRBV11-2	TRBJ1-1	NA	TGTGCCAGCAGCTTATCTCGCTTTAAGGTTCGTTCTGAAGCTTTCTTT	CASSLSRFKVRSEAFF
NA	TRBV5-5	TRBJ2-7	NA	TGTGCCAGCAGCCCAGGACGTTACGAGCAGTACTTC	CASSPGRYEQYF
once	TRBV7-2	TRBJ2-1	TRBD2	TGTGCCAGCAGCTCCACGGGAGGACCATCCTACAATGAGCAGTTCTTC	CASSSTGGPSYNEQFF
NA	TRBV20-1	TRBJ2-3	NA	TGCAGTGCTAGAGTAGGGGATACGCAGTATTTT	CSARVGDTQYF
NA	TRBV27	TRBJ2-2	NA	TGTGCCAGCAGTTTGATCAGGGAAGAGAACACCGGGGAGCTGTTTTTT	CASSLIREENTGELFF
NA	TRBV27	TRBJ2-7	TRBD2	TGTGCCAGCAGTTTAAGGACTAGCGGGAAGGACTACGAGCAGTACTTC	CASSLRTSGKDYEQYF
NA	TRBV20-1	TRBJ2-3	NA	TGCAGTGCTAGAGCTAGGGGTACGCAGTATTTT	CSARARGTQYF
NA	TRBV6-1	TRBJ2-7	TRBD1	TGTGCCAGCAAGACAGGGCCCTACGAGCAGTACTTC	CASKTGPYEQYF
NA	TRBV7-2	TRBJ2-7	NA	TGTGCCAGCAGCTTAGTACGGAGCAGTACCTCCTCCTACGAGCAGTACTTC	CASSLVRSSTSSYEQYF